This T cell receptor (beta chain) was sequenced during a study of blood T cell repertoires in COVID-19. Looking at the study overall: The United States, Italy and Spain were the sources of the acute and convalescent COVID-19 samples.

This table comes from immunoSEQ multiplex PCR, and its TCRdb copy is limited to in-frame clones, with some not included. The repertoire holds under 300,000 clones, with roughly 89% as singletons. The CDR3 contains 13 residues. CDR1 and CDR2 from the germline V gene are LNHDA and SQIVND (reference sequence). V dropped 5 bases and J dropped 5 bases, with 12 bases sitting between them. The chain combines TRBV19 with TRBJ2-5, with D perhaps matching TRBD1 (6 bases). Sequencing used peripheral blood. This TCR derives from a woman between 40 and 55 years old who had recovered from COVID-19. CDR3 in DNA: TGTGCCAGTAGTGAGGCAGGGGTGGAGACCCAGTACTTC. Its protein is CASSEAGVETQYF.